The clone carrying this TCR beta chain showed up just once. Antigen: not known. This sample is drawn from a study of cytomegalovirus exposure and HLA in healthy donors. V lost 3 bases to trimming and J lost 5 bases; unmatched junction nucleotides: 2. This CDR3 contains 15 residues. CDR1 SGDLS and CDR2 YYNGEE come from the germline V gene. Method: immunoSEQ multiplex PCR; TCRdb's copy keeps in-frame clones and lacks some. The sample has approximately 160,000 clones, less than 90% seen once. Study conclusions and caveats: The tendency of first-cohort TCR clusters to co-occur in the 130 or so validation repertoires was identified by a subsequent analysis. Cytomegalovirus status, reportedly, was diagnosed with high specificity and sensitivity by the classifier.

This TCR came from a woman between 18 and 30 years old in good health and CMV-seronegative. Sequencing used PBMCs. The chain employs TRBV9 and TRBJ2-2; TRBD2 agrees at 12 bases. CDR3 loop: CASSGTSGVTGELFF. The CDR3 DNA sequence: TGTGCCAGCAGCGGGACTAGCGGGGTAACCGGGGAGCTGTTTTTT.